A selection of T cell receptor beta chains follows, all from one sample in a study of siplizumab effects on memory and regulatory T cells. No antigens are known for them. Method: immunoSEQ multiplex PCR; TCRdb's copy keeps in-frame clones and lacks some. Among about 12,000 clones listed, 40% were seen once. The specimen sequenced was CFSE-low (dividing) CD8+ T cells sorted from an allogeneic mixed lymphocyte reaction. These receptors all come from a human donor in good health; the cells came from an allogeneic mixed lymphocyte reaction. CDR3s include the opening cysteine and the closing phenylalanine or tryptophan. D genes are given only for firm matches. Size values are once, few and many counts, or a class for expanded clones, and some rows have none.

TRBJ2-7 | TRBV9 | TRBD2 | . | TGTGCCAGCAGCGCCTCCGGGACTAGCGGGAGTGGCGAGCAGTACTTC | CASSASGTSGSGEQYF
TRBJ2-1 | TRBV19 | TRBD2 | medium-sized | TGTGCCAGTAGTATAGGGGGACTAGCGGGACCACAATCAGAGCAGTTCTTC | CASSIGGLAGPQSEQFF
TRBJ2-1 | TRBV30 | TRBD1 | . | TGTGCCTGGAGTTGGGGGACAGGGAACGAGCAGTTCTTC | CAWSWGTGNEQFF
TRBJ1-5 | TRBV6-1 | TRBD1 | . | TGTGCCAGCAGTGTACGACAGGGAGATAGCAATCAGCCCCAGCATTTT | CASSVRQGDSNQPQHF
TRBJ2-1 | TRBV5-1 | . | . | TGCGCCAGCAGCTTTAAAGGGACGTTCGATTCTGAGCAGTTCTTC | CASSFKGTFDSEQFF
TRBJ2-3 | TRBV5-1 | . | few | TGCGCCAGCAGCTTTTCGAGGTTGATAGGCCGGGATACGCAGTATTTT | CASSFSRLIGRDTQYF
TRBJ2-1 | TRBV5-1 | TRBD2 | few | TGCGCCAGCAGCTTGTTCGGGACTAGTTTTCCTGAGCAGTTCTTC | CASSLFGTSFPEQFF
TRBJ2-3 | TRBV27 | TRBD2 | . | TGTGCCAGCAGCTTGGGGGGGCCTAGCGGGATTGGGCAGTATTTT | CASSLGGPSGIGQYF
TRBJ2-4 | TRBV28 | . | . | TGTGCCAGCAGCCAGTGGGGCGGGGTCGAAAACATTCAGTACTTC | CASSQWGGVENIQYF
TRBJ2-1 | TRBV11-3 | . | once | TGTGCCAGCGGAACTCGGATGAACTACAATGAGCAGTTCTTC | CASGTRMNYNEQFF
TRBJ2-5 | TRBV11-1 | . | medium-sized | TGTGCCAGCAGCACAACAATAGAGACCCAGTACTTC | CASSTTIETQYF
TRBJ2-3 | TRBV27 | TRBD2 | few | TGTGCCAGCAGTTTACTAGCGGGAAGCACAGATACGCAGTATTTT | CASSLLAGSTDTQYF
TRBJ1-2 | TRBV27 | TRBD1 | . | TGTGCCAGCAGAACAGGGGACGGGTATGGCTACACCTTC | CASRTGDGYGYTF
TRBJ1-2 | TRBV28 | . | . | TGTGCCAGCAGTTCGTTGGGTGTTCAGGGAACTTTCGCGCACTATGGCTACACCTTC | CASSSLGVQGTFAHYGYTF
TRBJ1-2 | TRBV30 | TRBD1 | few | TGTGCCTGGATCCCTGGGACAGGGGGCGCGCAAATGTATGGCTACACCTTC | CAWIPGTGGAQMYGYTF
TRBJ2-1 | TRBV27 | . | few | TGTGCCAGCAGTTTATTGGGCATAGATGAGCAGTTCTTC | CASSLLGIDEQFF
TRBJ2-3 | TRBV27 | TRBD2 | . | TGTGCCAGCAGGATAGCGGGAGGGCCTATCCCAGATACGCAGTATTTT | CASRIAGGPIPDTQYF
TRBJ2-5 | TRBV5-6 | . | once | TGTGCCAGCAGCTTTGGGGGCCCGAAAGAGACCCAGTACTTC | CASSFGGPKETQYF
TRBJ2-1 | TRBV30 | . | . | TGTGCCTGGAGTCAAGAGTACAATGAGCAGTTCTTC | CAWSQEYNEQFF
TRBJ1-1 | TRBV19 | . | medium-sized | TGTGCCAGTAGTACCGGGTTGAACAGCCTTGAAGCTTTCTTT | CASSTGLNSLEAFF
TRBJ1-5 | TRBV13 | . | few | TGTGCCAGCAGCTTACAGGGGACGGGTCAGCCCCAGCATTTT | CASSLQGTGQPQHF
TRBJ2-1 | TRBV19 | TRBD2 | few | TGTGCCAGTAGTATGTCGAGCGGGGGGGCTTGGTACAATGAGCAGTTCTTC | CASSMSSGGAWYNEQFF
TRBJ2-7 | TRBV7-9 | . | . | TGTGCCAGCCGGGACACCTACGAGCAGTACTTC | CASRDTYEQYF